What follows are 25 T cell receptor beta chains derived from one specimen sequenced in a study of PD-L1 blockade in urothelial cancer (dated by TCRdb to the late 2010s). The time point tag for this specimen amounts to: pretreatment peripheral blood. The receptor library was made with the immunoSEQ multiplex PCR assay. TCRdb re-hosts the immuneACCESS table, in-frame sequences only. Its copies lack some clones; in the studies checked, an unresolved V gene accounts for under half of them, and the cause for the rest is not known. Counted in this sample were 68,000 or so clones; 81% of them appeared once. The ten top clones hold 5% to 7% of the sample. The sequencing here drew on PBMCs, taken around atezolizumab (anti-PD-L1) treatment. These receptors all stem from a man between 70 and 80 years old with urothelial cancer.

CDR3 sequence: CASSTWTDSLYGYTF. The CDR3 DNA is TGTGCCAGTAGTACTTGGACGGACTCCCTCTATGGCTACACCTTC. The chain has TRBV19 and TRBJ1-2; D remains unclear. This CDR3 spans 15 amino acids. From germline, CDR1 is LNHDA and CDR2 SQIVND (reference sequence). The V gene lost 4 bases and the J gene lost 4 bases, with 16 bases spanning the gap.

This chain joins TRBV19 and TRBJ1-4, with TRBD1 identical over 7 bases. Germline V CDR1 and CDR2: LNHDA, SQIVND (reference sequence). J gave up 10 bases and V 5 bases, and 13 bases lay outside the gene matches. The CDR3 runs to 15 residues. In nucleotides, the CDR3 is TGTGCCAGTAGTGAAGGGACAGCGGTTACGGGAAAACTGTTTTTT. Translated, it gives CASSEGTAVTGKLFF.

CDR3 in amino acids: CASSLGGGSVEQYF. In nucleotides, the CDR3 is TGCGCCAGCAGCTTGGGCGGGGGCTCGGTGGAGCAGTACTTC. J is TRBJ2-7 and V is TRBV5-1; tentative D call: TRBD2 (7 bases). The CDR3 runs to 14 residues. Germline CDR1 and CDR2: SGHRS and YFSETQ. Trimming took 0 bases from V and 7 from J, leaving 14 bases between them.

In its sample, this clone was seen a few times. The V call is TRBV2, the J call TRBJ2-7; TRBD1 might be the D (8 bases). The germline gives CDR1 SNHLY, CDR2 FYNNEI. This CDR3 is 13 amino acids long. The V end was cut by 8 bases, the J end by 2 bases, with 13 bases between. CDR3 loop: CASQGAGAYEQYF. CDR3 nucleotides: TGTGCCAGCCAGGGGGCGGGGGCCTACGAGCAGTACTTC. Full variable domain (outside the CDR3, taken from reference TRBV2 and TRBJ2-7): EPEVTQTPSHQVTQMGQEVILRCVPISNHLYFYWYRQILGQKVEFLVSFYNNEISEKSEIFDDQFSVERPDGSNFTLKIRSTKLEDSAMYFCASQGAGAYEQYFGPGTRLTVT.

V usage is TRBV6-5 and J usage is TRBJ1-2, with D possibly being TRBD1 (6 bases). The germline V and J ends were trimmed by 2 bases and 7 bases, with 14 bases remaining between them. From germline, CDR1 is MNHEY and CDR2 SVGAGI. The CDR3 length is 14 residues. The CDR3 is CASSYGTPSSGYTF. The CDR3 DNA is TGTGCCAGCAGTTACGGGACACCTTCGAGTGGCTACACCTTC.

This sequence joins TRBV6-6 and TRBJ2-1; possibly TRBD2 for D (5 bases). CDR1 is MNHNY, CDR2 SVGAGI, per germline (reference sequence). The CDR3 consists of 15 residues. V dropped 7 bases and J dropped 3 bases, with 16 bases sitting between them. The CDR3 protein is CASTHDGLGYNEQFF. The CDR3 region has the DNA TGTGCCAGCACGCACGACGGACTGGGCTACAATGAGCAGTTCTTC.

The V gene is TRBV18, the J gene TRBJ2-3; D call uncertain. This CDR3 is 15 amino acids long. The V gene lost 3 bases and the J gene lost 0 bases, with 10 bases spanning the gap. Germline V CDR1 and CDR2: KGHSH, LQKENI. The CDR3 loop is CASSPSVGSTDTQYF. CDR3 nucleotide sequence: TGTGCCAGCTCACCCAGCGTTGGTAGCACAGATACGCAGTATTTT.

The J gene is TRBJ2-1, the V gene TRBV2; possible D gene TRBD1, 6 bases. CDR1 and CDR2 (germline): SNHLY, FYNNEI. Trimming shortened V by 10 bases and J by 9 bases, and 28 bases separated the two germline ends. This CDR3 is 16 amino acids long. DNA for the CDR3: TGTGCCATTACCTTCAGAACAGGGTCCCTGAGGGGTGAGCAGTTCTTC. As protein: CAITFRTGSLRGEQFF.

The chain couples TRBV15 to TRBJ2-2; D gene ambiguous. The germline V gene encodes CDR1 LNHNV and CDR2 YYDKDF (reference sequence). V was pared by 5 bases and J by 8 bases, with 6 bases between. CDR3 length: 11 residues. The CDR3 here is CATSLEGELFF. The CDR3 DNA sequence: TGTGCCACCAGCCTCGAGGGGGAGCTGTTTTTT.

The gene calls are TRBV13 and TRBJ1-2, with no clear D. Between the trimmed V and J ends, which lost 8 bases and 6 bases, there was a span of 19 bases. The germline V gene has CDR1 PRHDT and CDR2 FYEKMQ (reference sequence). CDR3 size: 14 residues. Here the CDR3 DNA reads TGTGCCAGCCACACGGCCTCCTGGGCCGATGGCTACACCTTC. Encoded protein: CASHTASWADGYTF.

The V and J genes are TRBV2 and TRBJ2-7, with D perhaps TRBD1 (5 bases). V was cut by 6 bases and J by 6 bases, with 21 bases left in between. The CDR3 consists of 15 residues. Germline CDR1 reads SNHLY; CDR2 reads FYNNEI. The CDR3 spells CASRALGLVLSEQYF. The CDR3 DNA follows: TGTGCCAGCAGGGCTCTGGGGCTCGTATTGTCCGAGCAGTACTTC.

The CDR3 region is CASSLGASPWNEQFF. CDR3 DNA sequence: TGTGCCAGCAGCTTAGGAGCGTCCCCATGGAATGAGCAGTTCTTC. The chain couples TRBV7-2 to TRBJ2-1; D gene uncertain. This CDR3 spans 15 amino acids. Germline V gene sequence: CDR1 SGHTA, CDR2 FQGNSA. V gave up 1 base and J gave up 7 bases, with 14 bases separating them.

The V gene is TRBV10-3, the J gene TRBJ2-1, with D perhaps TRBD2 (6 bases). Germline V gene sequence: CDR1 ENHRY, CDR2 SYGVKD. There are 16 residues in the CDR3. Trimming took off 2 bases at V and 7 bases at J, with 18 bases between the two ends. CDR3 nucleotide sequence: TGTGCCATCAGTGAGACGTTAGCGGAGGTGAAGAATGAGCAGTTCTTC. It translates to CAISETLAEVKNEQFF.

The chain is built from TRBV7-2 and TRBJ2-2, with 10 nucleotides matching TRBD2. CDR3 length: 17 residues. In germline, CDR1 is SGHTA, CDR2 FQGNSA. Trimming at V came to 2 bases and at J to 6 bases, leaving 9 bases not matched to a gene. The CDR3 nucleotides read TGTGCCAGCAGCTTAAATTTAGCGGGAGGCGACGCCGGGGAGCTGTTTTTT. This gives the protein CASSLNLAGGDAGELFF.

The chain carries TRBV5-6 and TRBJ2-3; 8 bases are a match to TRBD1. The V gene end was trimmed by 3 bases and the J gene end by 2 bases; junction bases not matched to a gene: 11. The CDR3 sequence is 17 residues long. Germline CDR1 is SGHDT and CDR2 is YYEEEE. For the CDR3, the DNA is TGTGCCAGCAGCTGGAAAGCGGACAGGGTTTTCACAGATACGCAGTATTTT. Protein: CASSWKADRVFTDTQYF.

V is TRBV5-1 and J is TRBJ2-5, with D possibly matching TRBD1 (7 bases). The germline V gene has CDR1 SGHRS and CDR2 YFSETQ. With 0 bases removed from V and 5 bases from J, the gap between germline ends came to 14 bases. The CDR3 contains 15 residues. Here the CDR3 reads CASSLDPTGRETQYF. The CDR3 coding sequence is TGCGCCAGCAGCTTGGACCCGACAGGGAGGGAGACCCAGTACTTC.

The chain joins TRBV5-4 to TRBJ1-1, with D perhaps TRBD1 (6 bases). From germline, CDR1 is SGHNT and CDR2 YYREEE (reference sequence). This CDR3 comprises 13 residues. The germline V and J ends were trimmed by 5 bases and 1 base, with 9 bases remaining between them. The CDR3 DNA reads as TGTGCCAGCAGTTTACAGGGGAACACTGAAGCTTTCTTT. As protein: CASSLQGNTEAFF.

This clone was counted between two and nine times. This chain connects TRBV5-1 to TRBJ1-4; tentative D call: TRBD1 (5 bases). The CDR3 is 15 residues long. Trimming removed 0 bases from V and 5 bases from J, with 11 bases in between. Germline CDR1 SGHRS, CDR2 YFSETQ. In nucleotides, the CDR3 is TGCGCCAGCAGCTTGGCCGGGGGGGACAATGAAAAACTGTTTTTT. Translating gives CASSLAGGDNEKLFF.

On this clone itself: Distinct nucleotide sequences in the sample also encode this CDR3. The DNA for the CDR3 is TGTGCCAGCAGTGAACCGGACAGAGGCGAGCAGTACTTC. This sequence encodes CASSEPDRGEQYF. The rearrangement joins TRBV6-1 to TRBJ2-7; D is possibly TRBD1 (6 bases). Germline CDR1 and CDR2: MNHNS and SASEGT. Trimming cost V 2 bases and J 6 bases, with 11 bases left between them. The CDR3 extends over 13 amino acids.

In its sample, this clone was seen once. The genes are TRBV5-1 and TRBJ1-3; D possibly corresponds to TRBD1 (6 bases). The CDR3 has 16 residues. Trimming pared 4 bases from V and 1 base from J, leaving 15 bases between. Germline CDR1 and CDR2: SGHRS and YFSETQ. The CDR3 DNA follows: TGCGCCAGCAGCGGGGACACTGTGGGGTCTGGAAACACCATATATTTT. Protein product: CASSGDTVGSGNTIYF.

V and J are TRBV28 and TRBJ1-2; D call uncertain. V was clipped by 3 bases and J by 5 bases, with 10 bases between them. Germline values: CDR1 MDHEN, CDR2 SYDVKM. The CDR3 runs to 13 residues. CDR3 amino acids: CASSFRRGYGYTF. The CDR3 nucleotides read TGTGCCAGCAGTTTCCGGCGAGGATATGGCTACACCTTC.

This rearrangement joins TRBV6-5 to TRBJ2-1, with TRBD1 matching 9 bases. CDR3 length: 14 residues. Germline V gene sequence: CDR1 MNHEY, CDR2 SVGAGI. The V gene end was trimmed by 9 bases and the J gene end by 4 bases; junction bases not matched to a gene: 7. This CDR3 is CASSGTGTYNEQFF. The CDR3 DNA follows: TGTGCCAGTTCCGGGACAGGGACGTACAATGAGCAGTTCTTC.

The chain is built from TRBV6-1 and TRBJ1-5; possible D gene TRBD1, 6 bases. CDR1 and CDR2 from the germline V gene are MNHNS and SASEGT. The CDR3 is 15 amino acids. V was clipped by 4 bases and J by 3 bases, with 13 bases between them. The CDR3 region is CASSASGQNNQPQHF. The CDR3 DNA is TGTGCCAGCAGTGCCTCAGGACAGAACAATCAGCCCCAGCATTTT.

The chain couples TRBV7-9 to TRBJ1-3, with 8 bases that match TRBD1. Per the germline V gene, CDR1 is SEHNR and CDR2 is FQNEAQ (reference sequence). The CDR3 has 16 residues. Germline trimming cut 4 bases from V and 0 bases from J; bases unmatched to any gene: 5. CDR3 coding DNA: TGTGCCAGCAGCTCAGGGACAGGCCACTCTGGAAACACCATATATTTT. Translation: CASSSGTGHSGNTIYF.

The CDR3 bases are TGTGCCAGCAGCCCCTGGGGGAGGGCCGATACGCAGTATTTT. The encoded protein is CASSPWGRADTQYF. This rearrangement joins TRBV5-8 to TRBJ2-3, with 7 bases aligning to TRBD2. This CDR3 contains 14 residues. Per germline, CDR1 SGHTS and CDR2 YDEGEE. J was trimmed by 6 bases and V by 4 bases; bases with no gene match: 8.